This T cell receptor (beta chain) stems from a study of CD8 T cells in Susac syndrome. Trimming took 1 base from V and 4 from J, leaving 10 bases between them. This CDR3 is 13 amino acids long. The germline CDR1 and CDR2 sequences are SQVTM and ANQGSEA. The table lists this clonotype with a count of one. Random hexamers were used to reverse transcribe the RNA input (roughly 0.5 to 1 ug). TCRdb re-derived calls from the immunoSEQ multiplex PCR reads in MiXCR, one entry per CDR3 protein. This table has about 200,000 distinct CDR3 sequences, around 96% appearing once. Relapsing-remitting disease, either stable or active, was present in the multiple sclerosis controls, who were treatment-naive patients.

This sequence joins TRBV29-1 and TRBJ2-5; D uncertain. Sequencing input: CD4+ T cells from PBMCs. This receptor was taken from a human donor with multiple sclerosis. Here the CDR3 reads CSVEVSRRETQYF. In nucleotides, the CDR3 is TGCAGCGTTGAAGTGAGTCGCAGAGAGACCCAGTACTTC. Filled out from reference TRBV29-1 and TRBJ2-5, the complete variable domain reads SAVISQKPSRDICQRGTSLTIQCQVDSQVTMMFWYRQQPGQSLTLIATANQGSEATYESGFVIDKFPISRPNLTFSTLTVSNMSPEDSSIYLCSVEVSRRETQYFGPGTRLLVL.